What follows describes a single T cell receptor (beta chain). Its antigen specificity is not known. Base qualities are not at hand, and no much larger clone is one base apart. TCRbeta CDR3 regions were sequenced with the immunoSEQ Assay. After extraction, genomic DNA underwent amplification by bias-controlled multiplex PCR, followed by high-throughput sequencing. As for the authors' bioinformatics: To quantify the absolute abundance of each unique TCRbeta CDR3 region, sequences were collapsed and filtered. T cell fraction was estimated by normalizing TCRbeta template counts to usable DNA, with usable DNA measured through amplification of reference genes found in all nucleated cells. Repertoire TCRs were annotated as SARS-CoV-2-specific when V gene, CDR3 amino acid sequence and J gene were exactly matched to a known reactive TCR set. MIRA supplied the reference SARS-CoV-2 TCR set, which was filtered for enrichment in COVID-19-positive ImmuneCODE repertoires so that public or cross-reactive TCRs were removed. Using the MIRA antigens, annotated TCRs were further analysed by specific ORF or by position within an ORF. Breadth was defined as annotated unique rearrangements over total unique productive rearrangements; depth was the summed frequency of those rearrangements. Two-sided Wilcoxon rank-sum tests were used to compare TCR breadth between groups. TCRdb took over this immuneACCESS table, retaining in-frame rearrangements with V and J assigned. Such tables are incomplete; in checked studies, under half of the missing clones stem from an unresolved V gene, and the remainder is unexplained. The V and J calls and clone size come from that table; D and trimming were worked out from the DNA. The sample contains a few hundred thousand clones, roughly 87% of them found a single time. Jointly, the top ten make up under 4.5% of the sample.

This record belongs to a study of Ad26.COV2.S vaccination and SARS-CoV-2 variants (TCRdb year 2021). For the wider study: Vaccine-arm donors came from COV1001, a multicentre, randomized, double-blind, placebo-controlled phase I-IIa trial of Ad26.COV2.S in healthy adults. Dosing of Ad26.COV2.S was intramuscular, at either 5x10^10 or 1x10^11 viral particles, delivered as one shot or as two shots spaced 56 days apart. TCRbeta repertoire sequencing served as the tool for gauging how specific and how broad the SARS-CoV-2-reactive T cell receptors were following Ad26.COV2.S vaccination. The TCR-sequenced set comprised about 32 samples: around 20 Ad26.COV2.S vaccine recipients, 5 placebo recipients and 8 SARS-CoV-2 convalescent individuals. Trial participants were randomized into five groups of five, in which low-dose or high-dose Ad26.COV2.S was given once or twice, or placebo was given on both occasions. Throughout the experiments and outcome assessment, investigators stayed blinded to trial group allocation. On the study overall, not on this receptor specifically: The authors noted that the TCR breadth and depth analyses may have underestimated total T cell responses. Vaccine and placebo recipients had similar non-spike TCR breadth, a finding consistent with the vaccine containing only spike. The study lacked the statistical power to compare responses across vaccine doses or regimens. Substantial breadth of spike-specific CD8+ and CD4+ T cell responses was reported after vaccination. Compared with placebo recipients, Ad26.COV2.S recipients showed higher spike-specific TCR breadth (P = 0.0014).

Per the germline V gene (reference sequence), MNHNY is the CDR1 and SVGAGI is the CDR2. From V the trimming removes 6 bases and from J it removes 2 bases, while the gene matches leave 0 bases of the junction unaccounted for. From the cysteine through the phenylalanine, the CDR3 covers 13 amino acids. The CDR3 DNA has 39 bases and is translated from base 1. The meaning of the sample's treatment or condition label: some 20 received Ad26.COV2.S at low or high dose, single or two shots; 5 received placebo; per-sample allocation not given. Repertoires of vaccine and placebo recipients were sequenced from samples taken on day 63 after the first injection. In Cohort 1b, about 27 adults aged 18-55 years were enrolled at a single site in Boston, USA, between 29 July and 7 August 2020. Ad26.COV2.S consisted of a replication-incompetent adenovirus type 26 vector by which a prefusion-stabilized SARS-CoV-2 spike protein from the original Wuhan strain was expressed.

Sequenced material: peripheral blood, taken in a trial of Ad26.COV2.S vaccine versus placebo. The rearranged chain carries TRBV6-6 and TRBJ2-1; TRBD1 lines up with 8 middle nucleotides. The source of this sequence is a person aged 18-65 years who received the Ad26.COV2.S COVID-19 vaccine or a placebo. The DNA reads as follows: TGTGCCAGCAGGACAGGGGCCTACAATGAGCAGTTCTTC. This yields the protein CASRTGAYNEQFF.